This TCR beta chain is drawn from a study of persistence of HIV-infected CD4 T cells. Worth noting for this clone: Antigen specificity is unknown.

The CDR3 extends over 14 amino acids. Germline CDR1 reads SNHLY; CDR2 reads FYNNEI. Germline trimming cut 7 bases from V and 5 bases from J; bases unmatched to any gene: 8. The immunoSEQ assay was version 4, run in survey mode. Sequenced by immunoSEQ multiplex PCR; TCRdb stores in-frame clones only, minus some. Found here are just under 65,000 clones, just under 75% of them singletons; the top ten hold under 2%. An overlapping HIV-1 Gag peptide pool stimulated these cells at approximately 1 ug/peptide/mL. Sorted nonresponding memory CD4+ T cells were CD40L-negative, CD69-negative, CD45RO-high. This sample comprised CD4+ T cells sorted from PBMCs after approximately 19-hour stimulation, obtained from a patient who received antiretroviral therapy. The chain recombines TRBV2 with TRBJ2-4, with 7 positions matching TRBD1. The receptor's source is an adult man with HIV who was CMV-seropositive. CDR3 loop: CASTKTGSQNIQYF. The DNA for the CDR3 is TGTGCCAGCACTAAGACAGGGTCGCAAAACATTCAGTACTTC.